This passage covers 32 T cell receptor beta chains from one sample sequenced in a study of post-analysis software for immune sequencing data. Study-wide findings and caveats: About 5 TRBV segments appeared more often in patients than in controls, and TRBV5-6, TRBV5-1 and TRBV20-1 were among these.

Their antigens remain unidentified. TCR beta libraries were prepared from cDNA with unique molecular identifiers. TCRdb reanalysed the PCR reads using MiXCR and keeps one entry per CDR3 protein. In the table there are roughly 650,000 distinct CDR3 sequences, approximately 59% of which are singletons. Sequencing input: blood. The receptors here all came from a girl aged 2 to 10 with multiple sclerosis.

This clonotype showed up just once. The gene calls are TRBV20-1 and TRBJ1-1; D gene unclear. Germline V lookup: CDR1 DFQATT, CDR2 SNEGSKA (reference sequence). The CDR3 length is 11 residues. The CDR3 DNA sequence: TGCAGCGCTCCCCTGATCGCTGAAGCTTTCTTT. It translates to CSAPLIAEAFF.

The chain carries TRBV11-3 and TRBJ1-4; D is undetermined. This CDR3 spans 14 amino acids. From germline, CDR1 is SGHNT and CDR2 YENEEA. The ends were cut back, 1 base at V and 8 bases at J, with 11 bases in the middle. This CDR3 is CASSLASASEKLFF. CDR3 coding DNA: TGTGCCAGCAGCTTAGCTTCGGCGTCGGAAAAACTGTTTTTT.

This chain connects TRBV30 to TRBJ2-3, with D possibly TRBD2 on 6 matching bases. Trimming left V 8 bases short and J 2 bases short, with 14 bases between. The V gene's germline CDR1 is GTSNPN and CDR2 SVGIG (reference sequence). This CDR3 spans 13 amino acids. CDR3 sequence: CAGGRENTDTQYF. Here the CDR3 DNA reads TGTGCCGGGGGACGGGAGAACACAGATACGCAGTATTTT.

The CDR3 is CASSLEVQAGKGNQPQHF. The CDR3 bases are TGTGCCAGCAGCTTAGAGGTACAGGCAGGGAAGGGCAATCAGCCCCAGCATTTT. This sequence joins TRBV7-2 and TRBJ1-5; D may be TRBD1 (5 bases). Deletions cut 1 base from V and 2 bases from J, with 18 bases between. This CDR3 has 18 residues. Germline V gene sequence: CDR1 SGHTA, CDR2 FQGNSA.

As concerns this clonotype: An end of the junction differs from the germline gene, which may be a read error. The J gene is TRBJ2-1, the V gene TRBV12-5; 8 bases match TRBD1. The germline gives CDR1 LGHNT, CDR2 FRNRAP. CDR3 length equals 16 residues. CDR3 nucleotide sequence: TGTGCTAGCGGTTTGGGAGACAGGGGCTCCTACAATGAGCAGTTCTTC. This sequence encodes CASGLGDRGSYNEQFF. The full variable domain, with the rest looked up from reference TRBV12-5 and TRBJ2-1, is DARVTQTPRHKVTEMGQEVTMRCQPILGHNTVFWYRQTMMQGLELLAYFRNRAPLDDSGMPKDRFSAEMPDATLATLKIQPSEPRDSAVYFCASGLGDRGSYNEQFFGPGTRLTVL.

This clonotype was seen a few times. The chain's CDR3 is CASSTGLQNYEQYF. CDR3 coding DNA: TGTGCCAGCAGTACGGGACTCCAGAACTACGAGCAGTACTTC. This chain links TRBV28 with TRBJ2-7; D possibly corresponds to TRBD2 (6 bases). The ends were cut back, 5 bases at V and 3 bases at J, with 14 bases in the middle. Germline CDR1 and CDR2: MDHEN and SYDVKM. This CDR3 is built from 14 residues. Drawing the rest from reference TRBV28 and TRBJ2-7, the complete variable domain is DVKVTQSSRYLVKRTGEKVFLECVQDMDHENMFWYRQDPGLGLRLIYFSYDVKMKEKGDIPEGYSVSREKKERFSLILESASTNQTSMYLCASSTGLQNYEQYFGPGTRLTVT.

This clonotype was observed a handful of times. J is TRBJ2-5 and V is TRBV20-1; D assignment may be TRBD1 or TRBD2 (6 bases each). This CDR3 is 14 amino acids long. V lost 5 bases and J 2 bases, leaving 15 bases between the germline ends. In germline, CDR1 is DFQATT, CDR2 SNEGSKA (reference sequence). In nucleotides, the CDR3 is TGCAGTGCTCAAGATACAGGGACTCAAGAGACCCAGTACTTC. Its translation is CSAQDTGTQETQYF.

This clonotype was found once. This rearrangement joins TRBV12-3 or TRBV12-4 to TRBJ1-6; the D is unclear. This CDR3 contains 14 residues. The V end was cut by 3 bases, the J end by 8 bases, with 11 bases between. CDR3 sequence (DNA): TGTGCCAGCAGTTTTACACACGGGGATTCACCCCTCCACTTT. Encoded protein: CASSFTHGDSPLHF.

CDR3 sequence (DNA): TGCAGTGCCCTCGGACAGGGCGAAAAACTGTTTTTT. It translates to CSALGQGEKLFF. This chain connects TRBV20-1 to TRBJ1-4, with 8 bases fitting TRBD1. The junction had 5 bases not matched to a gene; V was cut back by 6 bases and J by 8 bases. This CDR3 region has 12 residues. Germline V gene lookup returns CDR1 DFQATT and CDR2 SNEGSKA (reference sequence).

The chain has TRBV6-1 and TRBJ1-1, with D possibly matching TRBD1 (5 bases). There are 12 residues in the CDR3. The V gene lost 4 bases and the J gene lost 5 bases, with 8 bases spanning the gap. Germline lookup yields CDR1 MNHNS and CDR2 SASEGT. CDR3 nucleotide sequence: TGTGCCAGCAGTGTAACAGGTACTGAAGCTTTCTTT. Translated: CASSVTGTEAFF.

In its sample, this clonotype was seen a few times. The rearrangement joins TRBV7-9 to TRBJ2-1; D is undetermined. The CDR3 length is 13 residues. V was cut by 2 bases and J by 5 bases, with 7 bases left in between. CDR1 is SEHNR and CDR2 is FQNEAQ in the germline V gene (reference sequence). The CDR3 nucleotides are TGTGCCAGCAGCTTATCAGTGGACAATGAGCAGTTCTTC. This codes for CASSLSVDNEQFF.

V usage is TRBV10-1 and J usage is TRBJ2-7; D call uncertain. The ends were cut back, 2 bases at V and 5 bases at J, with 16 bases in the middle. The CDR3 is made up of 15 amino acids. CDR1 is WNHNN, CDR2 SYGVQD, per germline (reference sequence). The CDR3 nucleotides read TGCGCCAGCAGTGAGGTCGGTGCCCCCTACCACGAGCAGTACTTC. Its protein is CASSEVGAPYHEQYF.

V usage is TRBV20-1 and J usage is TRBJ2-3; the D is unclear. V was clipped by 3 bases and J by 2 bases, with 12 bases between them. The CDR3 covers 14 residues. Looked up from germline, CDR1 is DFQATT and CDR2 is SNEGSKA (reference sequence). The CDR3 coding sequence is TGCAGTGCTAGTTCTGGGAAATTCACAGATACGCAGTATTTT. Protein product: CSASSGKFTDTQYF.

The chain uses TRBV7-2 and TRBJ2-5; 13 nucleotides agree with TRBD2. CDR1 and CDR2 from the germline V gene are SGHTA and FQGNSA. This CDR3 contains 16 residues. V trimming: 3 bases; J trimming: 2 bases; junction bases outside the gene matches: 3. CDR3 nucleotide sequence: TGTGCCAGCAGCTTGGGGGGACTAGCGGGACAAGAGACCCAGTACTTC. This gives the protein CASSLGGLAGQETQYF.

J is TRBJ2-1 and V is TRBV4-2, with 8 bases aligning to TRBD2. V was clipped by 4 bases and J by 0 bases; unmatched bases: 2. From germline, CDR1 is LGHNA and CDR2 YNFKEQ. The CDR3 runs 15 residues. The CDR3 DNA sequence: TGTGCCAGCAGCCGGCGGGGGGACTCCTACAATGAGCAGTTCTTC. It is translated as CASSRRGDSYNEQFF.

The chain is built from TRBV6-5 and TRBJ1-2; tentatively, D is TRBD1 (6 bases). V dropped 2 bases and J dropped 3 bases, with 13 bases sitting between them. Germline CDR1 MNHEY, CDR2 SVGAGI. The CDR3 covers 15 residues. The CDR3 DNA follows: TGTGCCAGCAGTTACCAAGCCACAGGGCACTATGGCTACACCTTC. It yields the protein CASSYQATGHYGYTF.

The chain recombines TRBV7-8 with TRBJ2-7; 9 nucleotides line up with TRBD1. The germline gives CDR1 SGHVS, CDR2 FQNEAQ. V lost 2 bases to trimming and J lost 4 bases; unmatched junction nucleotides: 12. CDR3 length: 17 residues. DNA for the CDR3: TGTGCCAGCAGCTTACAGATCCGGGACAGGGCACCATACGAGCAGTACTTC. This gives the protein CASSLQIRDRAPYEQYF.

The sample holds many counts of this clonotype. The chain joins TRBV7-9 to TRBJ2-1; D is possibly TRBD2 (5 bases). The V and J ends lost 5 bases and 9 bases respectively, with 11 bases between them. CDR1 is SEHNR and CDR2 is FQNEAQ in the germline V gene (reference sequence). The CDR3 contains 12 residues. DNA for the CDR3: TGTGCCAGCAGCCCTCCAGGAGGTGAGCAGTTCTTC. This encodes CASSPPGGEQFF. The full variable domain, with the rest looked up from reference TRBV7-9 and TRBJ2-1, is DTGVSQNPRHKITKRGQNVTFRCDPISEHNRLYWYRQTLGQGPEFLTYFQNEAQLEKSRLLSDRFSAERPKGSFSTLEIQRTEQGDSAMYLCASSPPGGEQFFGPGTRLTVL.

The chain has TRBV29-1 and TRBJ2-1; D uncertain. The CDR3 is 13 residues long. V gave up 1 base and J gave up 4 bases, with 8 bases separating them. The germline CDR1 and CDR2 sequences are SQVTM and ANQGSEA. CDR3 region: CSVEAMGYNEQFF. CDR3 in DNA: TGCAGCGTTGAAGCAATGGGTTACAATGAGCAGTTCTTC.

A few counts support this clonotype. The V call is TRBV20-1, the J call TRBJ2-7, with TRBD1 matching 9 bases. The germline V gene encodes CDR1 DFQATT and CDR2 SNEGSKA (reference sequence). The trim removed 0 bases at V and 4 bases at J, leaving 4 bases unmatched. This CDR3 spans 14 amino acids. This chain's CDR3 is CSAREGTGPYEQYF. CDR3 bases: TGCAGTGCTAGAGAGGGGACAGGGCCTTACGAGCAGTACTTC.

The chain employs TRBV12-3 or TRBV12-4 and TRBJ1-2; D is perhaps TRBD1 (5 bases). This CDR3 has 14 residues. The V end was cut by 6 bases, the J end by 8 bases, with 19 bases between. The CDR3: CASRMGGEEGGYTF. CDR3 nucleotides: TGTGCCAGCAGGATGGGGGGTGAAGAGGGAGGCTACACCTTC.

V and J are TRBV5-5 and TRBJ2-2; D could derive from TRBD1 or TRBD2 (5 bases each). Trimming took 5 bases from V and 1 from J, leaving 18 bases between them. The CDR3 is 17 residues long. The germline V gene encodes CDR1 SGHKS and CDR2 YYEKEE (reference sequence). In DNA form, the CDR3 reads TGTGCCAGCAGTCACCTCTTCCCGGGACGGAACACCGGGGAGCTGTTTTTT. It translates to CASSHLFPGRNTGELFF.

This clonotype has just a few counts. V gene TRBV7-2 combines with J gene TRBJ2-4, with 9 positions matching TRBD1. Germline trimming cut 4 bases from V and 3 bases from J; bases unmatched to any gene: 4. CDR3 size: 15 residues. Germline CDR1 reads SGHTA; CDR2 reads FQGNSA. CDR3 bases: TGTGCCAGCAGCTCGAGGACAGGGGACAAAAACATTCAGTACTTC. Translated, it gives CASSSRTGDKNIQYF.

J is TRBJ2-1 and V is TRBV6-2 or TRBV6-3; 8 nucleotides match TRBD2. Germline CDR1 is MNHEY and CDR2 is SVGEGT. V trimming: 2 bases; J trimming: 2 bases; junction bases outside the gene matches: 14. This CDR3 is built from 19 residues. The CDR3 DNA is TGTGCCAGCAGTTACCACCCCTTAGGGTCAGCGGGAGCCTACAATGAGCAGTTCTTC. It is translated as CASSYHPLGSAGAYNEQFF.

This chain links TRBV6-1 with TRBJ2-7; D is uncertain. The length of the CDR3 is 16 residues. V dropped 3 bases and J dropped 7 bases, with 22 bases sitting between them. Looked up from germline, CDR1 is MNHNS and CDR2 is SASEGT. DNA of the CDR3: TGTGCCAGCAGTGAGGTAATATTAAGGTGGATCAGGGAGCAGTACTTC. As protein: CASSEVILRWIREQYF.

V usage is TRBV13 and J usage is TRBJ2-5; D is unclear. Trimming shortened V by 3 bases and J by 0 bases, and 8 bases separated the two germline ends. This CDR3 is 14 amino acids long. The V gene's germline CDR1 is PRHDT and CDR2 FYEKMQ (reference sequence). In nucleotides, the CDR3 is TGTGCCAGCAGCTTGGGCCTCGACCAAGAGACCCAGTACTTC. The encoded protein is CASSLGLDQETQYF.

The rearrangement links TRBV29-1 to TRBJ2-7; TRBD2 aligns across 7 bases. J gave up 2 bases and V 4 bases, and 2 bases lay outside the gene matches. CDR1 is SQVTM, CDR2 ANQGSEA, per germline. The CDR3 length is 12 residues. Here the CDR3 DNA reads TGCAGCGTTGCTAGCGGACCCTACGAGCAGTACTTC. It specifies CSVASGPYEQYF.

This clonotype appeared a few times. The CDR3 nucleotides are TGTGCCAGCAGTGAGAGGACAGGGAGACGGGCTTTCTTT. As protein: CASSERTGRRAFF. The rearrangement joins TRBV6-4 to TRBJ1-1; 8 bases match TRBD1. The trim removed 3 bases at V and 11 bases at J, leaving 8 bases unmatched. Germline CDR1 and CDR2: MRHNA and SNTAGT. The CDR3 length is 13 residues.

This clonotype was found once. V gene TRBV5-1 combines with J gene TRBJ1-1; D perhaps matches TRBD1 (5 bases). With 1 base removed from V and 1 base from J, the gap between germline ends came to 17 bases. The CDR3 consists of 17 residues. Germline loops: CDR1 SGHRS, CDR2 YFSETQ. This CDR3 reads CASSLSLLRGWNTEAFF. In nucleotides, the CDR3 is TGCGCCAGCAGCTTGTCCCTCCTGAGGGGATGGAACACTGAAGCTTTCTTT.

For the CDR3, the DNA is TGTGCCAGCAGTTCAGGACAGGGACAAGGCGAGCAGTACTTC. Translating it yields CASSSGQGQGEQYF. The genes are TRBV6-6 and TRBJ2-7, with 8 bases identical to TRBD1. The ends lost 4 bases at V and 6 bases at J; junction bases unmatched: 8. The germline CDR1 and CDR2 sequences are MNHNY and SVGAGI (reference sequence). This CDR3 comprises 14 residues.

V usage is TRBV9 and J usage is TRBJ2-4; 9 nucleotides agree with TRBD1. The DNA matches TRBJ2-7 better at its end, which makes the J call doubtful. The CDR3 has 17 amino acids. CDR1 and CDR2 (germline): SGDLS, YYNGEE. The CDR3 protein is CASSEEPLGTGNYEQYF. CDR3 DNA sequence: TGTGCCAGCAGCGAGGAACCCCTGGGGACAGGGAACTACGAGCAGTACTTC.

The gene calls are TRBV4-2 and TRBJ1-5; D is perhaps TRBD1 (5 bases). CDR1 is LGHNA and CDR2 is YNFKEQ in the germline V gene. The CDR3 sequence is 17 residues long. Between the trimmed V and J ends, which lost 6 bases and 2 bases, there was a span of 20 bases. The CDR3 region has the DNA TGTGCCAGCAGTCGGTTTGGGGGGGGACGTGGCAATCAGCCCCAGCATTTT. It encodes CASSRFGGGRGNQPQHF.